The 9 T cell receptor beta chains in this list originate from one sample, sequenced in a study of CD8+CD57+ T cells in acquired aplastic anemia listed by TCRdb under 2018. Instrument used: Illumina HiSeq 2000. Profiling of TCR beta VDJ combinations and CDR3 sequences used genomic DNA as the template. TCRdb ran its own pipeline on the public reads, namely fastp trimming at Q25 and MiXCR clone calling, and kept in-frame beta chains. CDR3 protein duplicates are merged, each entry listing the most common genes and DNA. This sample gives fewer than 300,000 distinct CDR3 sequences in total; roughly 82% of them show up just once. Roughly two fifths of the sample goes to the ten largest clones. Flow cytometry had shown CD8+CD57+ cell expansion in the patients selected for sequencing. Input material: sorted CD4+, CD8+, or CD8+CD57+ T cells (not recorded which) from PBMCs. These receptors were collected from a human donor with aplastic anemia.

This CDR3 reads CASSLASTGGAGYEQYF. The CDR3 bases are TGCGCCAGCAGCCTCGCCTCCACAGGGGGCGCCGGGTACGAGCAGTACTTC. V and J are TRBV5-1 and TRBJ2-7; 9 nucleotides align to TRBD1. The CDR3 has 17 residues. V shed 4 bases, J shed 4 bases, and the junction held 15 bases outside the gene matches. CDR1 SGHRS and CDR2 YFSETQ come from the germline V gene.

The chain combines TRBV7-1 with TRBJ2-7; 15 positions match TRBD2. TRBV7-1 is an open reading frame, and its role is uncertain. V lost 2 bases to trimming and J lost 7 bases; unmatched junction nucleotides: 3. The CDR3 has 15 amino acids. This chain's CDR3 is CASSSPGLAGGEQYF. DNA of the CDR3: TGTGCCAGCAGCTCACCGGGACTAGCGGGAGGTGAGCAGTACTTC.

A note on this clonotype: Compared with germline, one end of the junction differs, possibly owing to a read error. This chain links TRBV15 with TRBJ1-5, with a tentative D call TRBD1 (5 bases). The better agreement between TRBJ2-3 and the DNA end casts doubt on the J call. CDR1 and CDR2 from the germline V gene are LNHNV and YYDKDF (reference sequence). The CDR3 has 14 residues. CDR3 sequence: CASSRASSHQTQYF. The DNA for the CDR3 is TGTGCCAGCAGCAGGGCTTCCAGCCATCAGACCCAGTATTTT.

J is TRBJ2-5 and V is TRBV19; D uncertain. The CDR3 runs to 13 residues. Germline CDR1 LNHDA, CDR2 SQIVND (reference sequence). Deletions cut 3 bases from V and 2 bases from J, with 7 bases between. CDR3 sequence: CASSIVQQETQYF. The CDR3 nucleotides are TGTGCCAGTAGTATTGTCCAGCAAGAGACCCAGTACTTC.

The count of this clonotype is one. J is TRBJ2-1 and V is TRBV11-1; a possible D gene is TRBD2 (6 bases). The V gene lost 5 bases and the J gene lost 0 bases, with 11 bases spanning the gap. Per germline, CDR1 SGHAT and CDR2 FQDESV (reference sequence). The CDR3 length is 15 residues. The CDR3 is CASSPGRSSYNEQFF. For the CDR3, the DNA is TGTGCCAGCAGCCCCGGGAGAAGCTCCTACAATGAGCAGTTCTTC.

The chain couples TRBV20-1 to TRBJ2-7; possibly TRBD1 for D (6 bases). Trimming removed 3 bases at V and 7 bases at J, with 16 bases between. The CDR3 covers 13 residues. Germline CDR1 and CDR2: DFQATT and SNEGSKA (reference sequence). The CDR3 protein is CSARDRDKGEQYV. The CDR3 DNA is TGCAGTGCTAGGGACAGAGACAAGGGAGAGCAGTACGTC.

V and J are TRBV7-8 and TRBJ2-3, with D tentatively TRBD1 (5 bases). Matching the DNA end better, TRBJ1-5 makes the J call doubtful. Germline loops: CDR1 SGHVS, CDR2 FQNEAQ. The CDR3 has 13 residues. This CDR3 is CASGYGGGAAQHF. The CDR3 coding sequence is TGTGCCAGCGGGTACGGGGGAGGAGCTGCGCAGCATTTT.

Of note for this clonotype: Since no conserved phenylalanine or tryptophan closes the CDR3, a read error is the likely cause. The limits of the CDR3 on the DNA are not certain, so only TCRdb's listed CDR3 is given. This chain connects TRBV7-9 to TRBJ2-3; the table's D call of TRBD1 was not tested on the DNA. Looked up from germline, CDR1 is SEHNR and CDR2 is FQNEAQ (reference sequence). Counting both end residues, the CDR3 totals 13 amino acids. CDR3 region: CASSAGTGPQETQ.

The chain recombines TRBV7-2 with TRBJ2-6; D assignment may be TRBD1 or TRBD2 (7 bases each). There are 17 residues in the CDR3. V lost 7 bases to trimming and J lost 13 bases, with 29 bases between them. Germline loops: CDR1 SGHTA, CDR2 FQGNSA. This CDR3 reads CASTLGGDSSGAKVLTF. CDR3 coding DNA: TGTGCCAGCACCCTAGGGGGGGACAGCTCTGGGGCTAAGGTCCTGACTTTC. Using reference TRBV7-2 and TRBJ2-6 for the parts outside the CDR3, the full variable domain is GAGVSQSPSNKVTEKGKDVELRCDPISGHTALYWYRQSLGQGLEFLIYFQGNSAPDKSGLPSDRFSAERTGGSVSTLTIQRTQQEDSAVYLCASTLGGDSSGAKVLTFGAGSRLTVL.